This passage covers 8 T cell receptor beta chains from one sample sequenced in a study of Ad26.COV2.S vaccination and SARS-CoV-2 variants. Here immunoSEQ multiplex PCR was the method, and the copy in TCRdb shows in-frame clones only, minus some. The top ten clones hold 10% to 15% of a sample with hundreds of thousands of clones, approximately 90% of them seen once. The treatment here: around 19 received Ad26.COV2.S at low or high dose, single or two shots; five or six received placebo; per-sample allocation not given. Collection of samples fell on day 63 after the first vaccine or placebo injection. Sequencing was performed on peripheral blood, taken in a trial of Ad26.COV2.S vaccine versus placebo. Every receptor here comes from a person aged 18-65 years who received the Ad26.COV2.S COVID-19 vaccine or a placebo.

V and J are TRBV19 and TRBJ1-4, with TRBD1 identical over 8 bases. This CDR3 spans 19 amino acids. Germline CDR1 and CDR2: LNHDA and SQIVND (reference sequence). The V gene end was trimmed by 5 bases and the J gene end by 0 bases; junction bases not matched to a gene: 14. CDR3 DNA sequence: TGTGCCAGTAGTGCCCGGACAGGGAGCCAACATGCAACTAATGAAAAACTGTTTTTT. Its protein is CASSARTGSQHATNEKLFF. Complete variable domain (other parts from reference TRBV19 and TRBJ1-4): DGGITQSPKYLFRKEGQNVTLSCEQNLNHDAMYWYRQDPGQGLRLIYYSQIVNDFQKGDIAEGYSVSREKKESFPLTVTSAQKNPTAFYLCASSARTGSQHATNEKLFFGSGTQLSVL.

The CDR3 region is CASSLIPSSYNEQFF. CDR3 in DNA: TGTGCCAGCAGCTTGATCCCTAGCTCCTACAATGAGCAGTTCTTC. The chain links TRBV5-6 to TRBJ2-1, with D unresolved. V gave up 1 base and J gave up 0 bases, with 8 bases separating them. Germline CDR1 is SGHDT and CDR2 is YYEEEE. The CDR3 length is 15 residues. The full variable domain, its missing parts supplied by reference TRBV5-6 and TRBJ2-1, is DAGVTQSPTHLIKTRGQQVTLRCSPKSGHDTVSWYQQALGQGPQFIFQYYEEEERQRGNFPDRFSGHQFPNYSSELNVNALLLGDSALYLCASSLIPSSYNEQFFGPGTRLTVL.

The chain couples TRBV9 to TRBJ1-5, with D unclear. Trimming stripped 8 bases from V and 1 base from J, with 22 bases between. CDR1 and CDR2 (germline): SGDLS, YYNGEE. CDR3 length: 17 residues. The CDR3 coding sequence is TGTGCCAGGGCCTGCTACCCGTTACAGCGAAGCAATCAGCCCCAGCATTTT. This encodes CARACYPLQRSNQPQHF.

The rearrangement joins TRBV6-2 or TRBV6-3 to TRBJ2-7; 11 nucleotides agree with TRBD2. With 4 bases clipped from V and 7 bases from J, the junction kept 6 bases outside the gene matches. CDR3 length: 14 amino acids. CDR1 and CDR2 from the germline V gene are MNHEY and SVGEGT. In DNA form, the CDR3 reads TGTGCCAGCAGTTCACTAGCGGGAGTTGGGGAGCAGTACTTC. The encoded protein is CASSSLAGVGEQYF.

V and J are TRBV28 and TRBJ2-7; TRBD1 is a possible D gene (6 bases). CDR1 and CDR2 (germline): MDHEN, SYDVKM. Trimming removed 5 bases from V and 7 bases from J, with 15 bases in between. The CDR3 length is 13 residues. The CDR3 here is CASSTGTPFEQYF. CDR3 nucleotides: TGTGCCAGCAGTACCGGGACACCTTTTGAGCAGTACTTC. Together with reference TRBV28 and TRBJ2-7, the CDR3 gives the full variable domain: DVKVTQSSRYLVKRTGEKVFLECVQDMDHENMFWYRQDPGLGLRLIYFSYDVKMKEKGDIPEGYSVSREKKERFSLILESASTNQTSMYLCASSTGTPFEQYFGPGTRLTVT.

V is TRBV15 and J is TRBJ2-5, with D unclear. Germline assignment: CDR1 LNHNV and CDR2 YYDKDF (reference sequence). Trimming took 5 bases from V and 5 from J, leaving 18 bases between them. The CDR3 spans 15 residues. The CDR3 is CATSLEDRSWETQYF. The CDR3 region has the DNA TGTGCCACCAGCTTGGAAGACCGCTCCTGGGAGACCCAGTACTTC. Full variable domain (outside the CDR3, taken from reference TRBV15 and TRBJ2-5): DAMVIQNPRYQVTQFGKPVTLSCSQTLNHNVMYWYQQKSSQAPKLLFHYYDKDFNNEADTPDNFQSRRPNTSFCFLDIRSPGLGDTAMYLCATSLEDRSWETQYFGPGTRLLVL.

This clone was observed a single time. The chain uses TRBV7-2 and TRBJ1-2; D is unresolved. The CDR3 totals 13 residues. CDR1 and CDR2 from the germline V gene are SGHTA and FQGNSA. The V end lost 5 bases, the J end lost 3 bases, and 10 bases lay between the germline ends. CDR3: CASSPDPDYGYTF. The CDR3 DNA sequence: TGTGCCAGCAGCCCGGACCCAGACTATGGCTACACCTTC.

This clone was recorded once. This chain links TRBV5-8 with TRBJ1-2; D gene ambiguous. V lost 0 bases, J lost 2 bases, and 8 bases lay in between. The CDR3 has 14 residues. Germline V lookup: CDR1 SGHTS, CDR2 YDEGEE. This CDR3 is CASSLEAGNYGYTF. CDR3 DNA sequence: TGTGCCAGCAGCTTGGAGGCGGGGAACTATGGCTACACCTTC.